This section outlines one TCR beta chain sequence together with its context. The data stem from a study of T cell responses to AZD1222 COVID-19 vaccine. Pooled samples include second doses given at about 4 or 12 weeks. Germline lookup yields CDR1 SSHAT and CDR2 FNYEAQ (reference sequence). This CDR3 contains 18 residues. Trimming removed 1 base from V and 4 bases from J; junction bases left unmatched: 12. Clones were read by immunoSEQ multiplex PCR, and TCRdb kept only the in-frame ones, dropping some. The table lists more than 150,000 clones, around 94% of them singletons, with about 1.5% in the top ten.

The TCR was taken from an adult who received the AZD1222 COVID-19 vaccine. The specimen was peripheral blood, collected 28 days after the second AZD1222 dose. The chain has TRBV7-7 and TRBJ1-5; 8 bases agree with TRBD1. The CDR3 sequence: CASSLERSGGSWNQPQHF. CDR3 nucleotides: TGTGCCAGCAGCTTAGAACGGTCAGGGGGCTCGTGGAATCAGCCCCAGCATTTT.